This T cell receptor beta chain was found in a study of shared T cell receptors in the human thymus. Using immunoSEQ multiplex PCR, the repertoire was profiled, and TCRdb retains in-frame clones only, with some absent. Among about 660,000 clones listed, around nine tenths were seen once. Concerning this clone itself: The junction shows a germline mismatch at one end, possibly a read error.

The CDR3 spans 14 residues. Germline values: CDR1 PRHDT, CDR2 FYEKMQ (reference sequence). The sample was also reused in another study, on human thymus T cells. As reported in that work: The source of the thymus tissue was resections taken during corrective heart surgery. Thymic as well as blood repertoires seemed to favor certain V and J genes unevenly. Related research found strongly overlapping thymic repertoires in unrelated individuals.

The sequenced sample consisted of thymocytes. The chain employs TRBV13 and TRBJ1-6; tentatively, D is TRBD1 (5 bases). The receptor was isolated from a boy in the first two years of life with a congenital heart defect. CDR3: CASRLGGDNSPLHF. Here the CDR3 DNA reads TGTGCCAGCAGATTAGGAGGGGATAATTCACCCCTCCACTTT.